The clone carrying this T cell receptor beta chain was observed many times. These data originate in a study of glioma-infiltrating T cells. Using RNA template, CDR3s of TCR alpha and beta were amplified with iRepertoire arm-PCR. One entry per CDR3 protein, called by TCRdb with MiXCR from the multiplex PCR reads. The data show some 99,000 distinct CDR3 sequences, 25% to 30% seen once. The sequenced sample consisted of glioma tissue, nonneoplastic brain tissue, or PBMCs (not recorded which). The source is a human donor with low-grade glioma or glioblastoma, undergoing nonglioma brain surgery, or in good health (not recorded which).

The CDR3 is CASSLTPSGQTAFF. DNA of the CDR3: TGTGCCAGCAGCTTAACCCCCTCGGGACAGACAGCTTTCTTT. The rearrangement links TRBV7-9 to TRBJ1-1, with TRBD1 matching over 7 bases. Trimming removed 2 bases from V and 10 bases from J; junction bases left unmatched: 10. CDR3 length: 14 amino acids. The germline gives CDR1 SEHNR, CDR2 FQNEAQ (reference sequence). The full variable domain, with the rest looked up from reference TRBV7-9 and TRBJ1-1, is DTGVSQNPRHKITKRGQNVTFRCDPISEHNRLYWYRQTLGQGPEFLTYFQNEAQLEKSRLLSDRFSAERPKGSFSTLEIQRTEQGDSAMYLCASSLTPSGQTAFFGQGTRLTVV.